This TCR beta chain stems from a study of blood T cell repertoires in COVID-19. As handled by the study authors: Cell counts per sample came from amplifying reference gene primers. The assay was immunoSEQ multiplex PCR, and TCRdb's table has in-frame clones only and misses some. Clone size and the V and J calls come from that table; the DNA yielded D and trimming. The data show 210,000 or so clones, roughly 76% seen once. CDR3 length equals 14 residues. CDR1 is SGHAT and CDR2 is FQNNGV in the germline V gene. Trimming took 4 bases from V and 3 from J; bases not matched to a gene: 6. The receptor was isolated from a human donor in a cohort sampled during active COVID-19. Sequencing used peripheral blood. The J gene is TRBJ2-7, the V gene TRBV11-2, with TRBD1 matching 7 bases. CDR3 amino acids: CASSYRQGIYEQYF. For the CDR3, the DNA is TGTGCCAGCAGCTACCGACAGGGAATCTACGAGCAGTACTTC.